These 7 T cell receptor beta chains originate from one sample sequenced in a study of vaccination effects on CD4 cells after COVID-19. The culture ran for 10 days, and then CD4+ T cells were isolated. Assay used: immunoSEQ multiplex PCR; TCRdb lists only in-frame clones, some missing. This table has roughly 31,000 clones, about 71% appearing once. Antigen specificity for these receptors is unknown. The sequencing used CD4+ T cells from PBMCs cultured without peptide, collected before COVID-19 vaccination. These receptors originate from a human donor who received a COVID-19 vaccine.

This rearrangement joins TRBV27 to TRBJ1-2, with 9 bases aligning to TRBD1. The CDR3 length is 16 residues. CDR1 and CDR2 (germline): MNHEY, SMNVEV (reference sequence). With V trimmed by 0 bases and J by 4 bases, 6 bases remained unmatched. The CDR3 DNA reads TGTGCCAGCAGTTTATCGTCAGGGACAGGGCGCTATGGCTACACCTTC. It yields the protein CASSLSSGTGRYGYTF.

The chain carries TRBV6-5 and TRBJ1-2, with unresolved D. Between the trimmed V and J ends, which lost 0 bases and 7 bases, there was a span of 15 bases. This CDR3 is built from 15 residues. CDR1 and CDR2 from the germline V gene are MNHEY and SVGAGI. The CDR3: CASSYSTSPPVGYTF. CDR3 sequence (DNA): TGTGCCAGCAGTTACTCGACTAGCCCGCCGGTTGGCTACACCTTC.

The chain joins TRBV5-1 to TRBJ2-7; 11 bases line up with TRBD1. The CDR3 runs 14 residues. The V segment lost 4 bases and the J segment 3 bases; nucleotides outside the gene matches: 3. In germline, CDR1 is SGHRS, CDR2 YFSETQ. The CDR3 protein is CASSPDRGRYEQYF. The CDR3 DNA reads as TGCGCCAGCAGCCCGGACAGGGGGCGCTACGAGCAGTACTTC.

V gene TRBV5-1 combines with J gene TRBJ2-5; D possibly corresponds to TRBD1 (5 bases). The V end lost 5 bases, the J end lost 1 base, and 9 bases lay between the germline ends. The CDR3 is 13 amino acids. The V gene's germline CDR1 is SGHRS and CDR2 YFSETQ. CDR3 loop: CASRPGLQETQYF. Written as DNA, the CDR3 is TGCGCCAGCAGACCAGGGCTCCAAGAGACCCAGTACTTC.

V and J are TRBV19 and TRBJ2-5; TRBD2 matches 9 bases. Germline V gives CDR1 LNHDA, CDR2 SQIVND (reference sequence). This CDR3 has 14 amino acids. The V and J ends lost 8 bases and 3 bases, in that order; junction bases with no gene match: 7. In DNA form, the CDR3 reads TGTGCCAGTTCCCGGACTAGCGCTAAAGAGACCCAGTACTTC. It yields the protein CASSRTSAKETQYF.

The chain recombines TRBV6-1 with TRBJ2-3; a weak D match, TRBD2 (5 bases). Germline CDR1 reads MNHNS; CDR2 reads SASEGT. V was shortened by 1 base and J by 1 base, with 18 bases between the two germline ends. The length of the CDR3 is 18 residues. The CDR3 loop is CASSEERAGKLGTDTQYF. CDR3 bases: TGTGCCAGCAGTGAAGAGAGGGCTGGGAAGCTGGGCACAGATACGCAGTATTTT.

In its sample, this clone was seen a few times. The junction differs from germline at one of its ends, possibly a read error. J is TRBJ1-2 and V is TRBV4-1; D not certain. CDR3 length: 13 amino acids. Germline lookup yields CDR1 MGHRA and CDR2 YSYEKL. CDR3 sequence reads: CASSQGTGWRLLF. CDR3 nucleotide sequence: TGCGCCAGCAGCCAAGGCACGGGCTGGCGTCTCCTCTTC.